This passage covers 12 T cell receptor beta chains from one sample sequenced in a study of shared clonotypes between healthy human individuals. Some clones are missing from TCRdb's copy, which holds only in-frame ones; the method was immunoSEQ multiplex PCR. This table holds 450,000 or so clones, roughly four fifths found once. The sample comprised PBMCs. These receptors were collected from a woman aged 40 to 50 in good health. Some clones in this sample may be carry-over from other donors' samples.

With respect to this clone: With a much larger clone just one base away, this may be a read error. Other DNA sequences in the same sample also yield this CDR3. DNA for the CDR3: TGTGCCACCAGCAGAGATCTAGGGACGGGCGGAGCGGCCCAGTACTTC. Translated: CATSRDLGTGGAAQYF. The chain combines TRBV15 with TRBJ2-5, with D perhaps being TRBD1 or TRBD2 (5 bases each). Germline V gene sequence: CDR1 LNHNV, CDR2 YYDKDF (reference sequence). The CDR3 has 16 residues. V was pared by 0 bases and J by 9 bases, with 20 bases between.

This clone occurred many times. The chain is built from TRBV4-3 and TRBJ2-7; 11 bases align to TRBD2. The CDR3 spans 18 residues. The germline gives CDR1 LGHNA, CDR2 YSLEER. J was trimmed by 3 bases and V by 1 base; bases with no gene match: 11. The CDR3: CASSQVAGSLAGGYEQYF. CDR3 coding DNA: TGCGCCAGCAGCCAAGTCGCAGGTTCCCTAGCGGGAGGCTACGAGCAGTACTTC.

On this clone itself: The same CDR3 also results from other DNA sequences found in this sample. The chain uses TRBV15 and TRBJ2-1, with D perhaps TRBD1 (6 bases). The CDR3 runs 16 residues. Germline V CDR1 and CDR2: LNHNV, YYDKDF (reference sequence). The V end was cut by 0 bases, the J end by 0 bases, with 9 bases between. The chain's CDR3 is CATSRDGGNSYNEQFF. The CDR3 DNA follows: TGTGCCACCAGCAGAGATGGGGGCAACTCCTACAATGAGCAGTTCTTC.

The chain uses TRBV2 and TRBJ2-1; D not certain. V was trimmed by 4 bases and J by 8 bases, leaving 6 bases between them. Germline-derived CDR1 and CDR2 are SNHLY and FYNNEI. The CDR3 runs to 11 residues. CDR3 DNA sequence: TGTGCCAGCAGTGTAGCCCATGAGCAGTTCTTC. This translates into CASSVAHEQFF.

In regard to this clone: Since a much larger clone is just one base distant, this may be a read error. The chain joins TRBV5-6 to TRBJ2-5; no clear D gene. This CDR3 has 11 residues. Germline CDR1 SGHDT, CDR2 YYEEEE. V shed 2 bases and J shed 4 bases, with 3 bases lying between them. The CDR3 bases are TGTGCCAGCAGCTTCAGAGAGACCCAGTACTTC. This translates into CASSFRETQYF. The full variable domain, in which reference TRBV5-6 and TRBJ2-5 provide the parts outside the CDR3, is DAGVTQSPTHLIKTRGQQVTLRCSPKSGHDTVSWYQQALGQGPQFIFQYYEEEERQRGNFPDRFSGHQFPNYSSELNVNALLLGDSALYLCASSFRETQYFGPGTRLLVL.

V and J are TRBV4-3 and TRBJ1-1; D uncertain. Trimming stripped 1 base from V and 8 bases from J, with 11 bases between. Per the germline V gene, CDR1 is LGHNA and CDR2 is YSLEER. The length of the CDR3 is 13 residues. DNA of the CDR3: TGCGCCAGCAGCCAAGCTTCCAGACCAGAAGCTTTCTTT. It is translated as CASSQASRPEAFF.

This chain links TRBV5-1 with TRBJ1-1; tentatively, D is TRBD1 (5 bases). In germline, CDR1 is SGHRS, CDR2 YFSETQ. Deletions cut 0 bases from V and 1 base from J, with 10 bases between. This CDR3 is 15 amino acids long. CDR3 DNA: TGCGCCAGCAGCTTGGCGGGACCGCCGAACACTGAAGCTTTCTTT. Protein sequence: CASSLAGPPNTEAFF.

A remark on this clone: Being one base from a much bigger clone, this may be a read error. This specimen includes other DNA sequences encoding the same CDR3. The CDR3 DNA follows: TGTGCCACCCACCCGAGTCCAGGGCTTGGCACCGAAGCTTTCTTT. As protein: CATHPSPGLGTEAFF. The genes are TRBV6-6 and TRBJ1-1, with a weak D call TRBD1 (5 bases). Trimming shortened V by 10 bases and J by 8 bases, and 26 bases separated the two germline ends. CDR1 and CDR2 from the germline V gene are MNHNY and SVGAGI (reference sequence). CDR3 length: 15 residues.

The chain recombines TRBV5-6 with TRBJ2-3; D may be TRBD2 (5 bases). V lost 6 bases to trimming and J lost 0 bases, with 17 bases between them. CDR1 and CDR2 from the germline V gene are SGHDT and YYEEEE. The CDR3 runs 16 residues. CDR3 loop: CASIPWVASSTDTQYF. CDR3 nucleotides: TGTGCCAGCATCCCGTGGGTAGCGTCTAGCACAGATACGCAGTATTTT.

The rearrangement joins TRBV5-1 to TRBJ2-1; a weak D match, TRBD2 (6 bases). Germline V gene lookup returns CDR1 SGHRS and CDR2 YFSETQ. The CDR3 spans 14 residues. With 0 bases removed from V and 5 bases from J, the gap between germline ends came to 9 bases. CDR3 sequence: CASSLAGANNEQFF. CDR3 DNA: TGCGCCAGCAGCTTGGCGGGAGCGAACAATGAGCAGTTCTTC.

The chain is built from TRBV7-9 and TRBJ2-3; D is unclear. The CDR3 is 12 amino acids. V was pared by 1 base and J by 7 bases, with 6 bases between. In germline, CDR1 is SEHNR, CDR2 FQNEAQ (reference sequence). This CDR3 reads CASSLESNTQYF. The CDR3 nucleotides read TGTGCCAGCAGCTTAGAAAGCAATACGCAGTATTTT.

The chain combines TRBV10-1 with TRBJ2-7, with 9 bases that match TRBD2. This CDR3 is 16 amino acids long. The germline V gene has CDR1 WNHNN and CDR2 SYGVQD (reference sequence). The trim removed 5 bases at V and 1 base at J, leaving 9 bases unmatched. The CDR3 sequence is CASSPGLALPSYEQYF. Written as DNA, the CDR3 is TGCGCCAGCAGTCCAGGACTAGCGCTACCATCCTACGAGCAGTACTTC.